These 29 T cell receptor beta chains originate from one sample sequenced in a study of CD4+ T cells in melanoma. Here immunoSEQ multiplex PCR was the method, and the copy in TCRdb shows in-frame clones only, minus some. The repertoire holds roughly 140,000 clones, with 85% to 95% as singletons. The receptors were gathered from a human donor with melanoma.

The chain couples TRBV6-6 to TRBJ1-4; D possibly corresponds to TRBD1 (5 bases). The germline CDR1 and CDR2 sequences are MNHNY and SVGAGI (reference sequence). V was pared by 6 bases and J by 5 bases, with 13 bases between. The CDR3 consists of 14 residues. Written as DNA, the CDR3 is TGTGCCAGCAGACCCCAGCGGGGGAATGAAAAACTGTTTTTT. Translation: CASRPQRGNEKLFF.

This chain joins TRBV6-1 and TRBJ1-2; D ambiguous. V lost 6 bases and J 4 bases, leaving 12 bases between the germline ends. Per the germline V gene, CDR1 is MNHNS and CDR2 is SASEGT. This CDR3 contains 13 residues. The CDR3 loop is CASRAQVSYGYTF. CDR3 nucleotides: TGTGCCAGCAGGGCCCAAGTTTCCTATGGCTACACCTTC.

The chain joins TRBV7-3 to TRBJ2-1; maybe TRBD2 (7 bases). V was trimmed by 1 base and J by 7 bases, leaving 17 bases between them. The CDR3 has 16 residues. Per germline, CDR1 SGHTA and CDR2 FQGTGA. CDR3: CASSLSSGGGRNEQFF. CDR3 bases: TGTGCCAGCAGCTTAAGTTCTGGGGGGGGCCGAAATGAGCAGTTCTTC.

The chain links TRBV29-1 to TRBJ1-2, with TRBD1 matching over 7 bases. The CDR3 extends over 16 amino acids. V lost 6 bases and J lost 0; bases outside the gene matches: 13. Germline lookup yields CDR1 SQVTM and CDR2 ANQGSEA. The CDR3, as DNA: TGCAGCGTGGATGACAGGGCCTTTCTTGCTAACTATGGCTACACCTTC. It translates to CSVDDRAFLANYGYTF.

This clone was seen more than once but under ten times. The chain is built from TRBV15 and TRBJ2-7; 8 bases agree with TRBD2. Germline V gene data show CDR1 as LNHNV and CDR2 as YYDKDF (reference sequence). Germline trimming cut 0 bases from V and 3 bases from J; bases unmatched to any gene: 4. The CDR3 runs 15 residues. The CDR3 nucleotides are TGTGCCACCAGCAGAGATATCGGGGGGGGCTACGAGCAGTACTTC. Residues: CATSRDIGGGYEQYF.

V is TRBV6-5 and J is TRBJ1-2, with D possibly matching TRBD1 (5 bases). The CDR3 extends over 13 amino acids. V gave up 0 bases and J gave up 7 bases, with 9 bases separating them. The V gene's germline CDR1 is MNHEY and CDR2 SVGAGI. As DNA, the CDR3 is TGTGCCAGCAGTTACTCGACGGGGGGTGGCTACACCTTC. This codes for CASSYSTGGGYTF.

The rearrangement uses TRBV10-3 and TRBJ2-1; 9 bases fit TRBD1. The germline V gene has CDR1 ENHRY and CDR2 SYGVKD. This CDR3 comprises 16 residues. The trim removed 4 bases at V and 8 bases at J, leaving 12 bases unmatched. The CDR3 is CAISATGGFSYDEQFF. In DNA form, the CDR3 reads TGTGCCATCAGTGCGACAGGGGGTTTCTCTTACGATGAGCAGTTCTTC.

The chain combines TRBV5-5 with TRBJ2-3, with D uncertain. Germline CDR1 and CDR2: SGHKS and YYEKEE (reference sequence). CDR3 length equals 13 residues. Trimming stripped 4 bases from V and 5 bases from J, with 11 bases between. The CDR3 DNA reads as TGTGCCAGCAGCCCAAGACTTCAAGATACGCAGTATTTT. This translates into CASSPRLQDTQYF.

The sample holds one count of this clone. The rearrangement joins TRBV27 to TRBJ2-7; no clear D. The CDR3 spans 14 residues. Trimming stripped 6 bases from V and 2 bases from J, with 14 bases between. Germline V CDR1 and CDR2: MNHEY, SMNVEV (reference sequence). The CDR3 DNA reads as TGTGCCAGCAGCCCAACGGGCCCACCCTACGAGCAGTACTTC. Protein product: CASSPTGPPYEQYF.

The J gene is TRBJ1-4, the V gene TRBV6-5; 9 positions agree with TRBD1. Germline V lookup: CDR1 MNHEY, CDR2 SVGAGI. V shed 2 bases, J shed 4 bases, and the junction held 2 bases outside the gene matches. CDR3 length: 15 residues. CDR3 amino acids: CASSYGGQGNEKLFF. For the CDR3, the DNA is TGTGCCAGCAGTTACGGGGGACAGGGTAATGAAAAACTGTTTTTT.

The genes are TRBV13 and TRBJ1-2; possibly TRBD1 for D (5 bases). The CDR3 sequence is 17 residues long. Trimming removed 5 bases at V and 6 bases at J, with 25 bases between. Looked up from germline, CDR1 is PRHDT and CDR2 is FYEKMQ (reference sequence). CDR3 DNA: TGTGCCAGCAGCAAAGAAAGGACCACCCCTAGGGGAGATGGCTACACCTTC. Protein product: CASSKERTTPRGDGYTF. The full variable domain, its missing parts supplied by reference TRBV13 and TRBJ1-2, is AAGVIQSPRHLIKEKRETATLKCYPIPRHDTVYWYQQGPGQDPQFLISFYEKMQSDKGSIPDRFSAQQFSDYHSELNMSSLELGDSALYFCASSKERTTPRGDGYTFGSGTRLTVV.

This clone has only one observation. The missing conserved phenylalanine or tryptophan at the end of this CDR3 makes a read error likely. No DNA is shown, since the ends of the CDR3 on it are uncertain; the CDR3 is the one TCRdb lists. This chain uses TRBV20-1 with TRBJ1-1; no DNA check was done on the table's D call, TRBD1. The CDR3 sequence runs 11 residues, both termini included. Germline lookup yields CDR1 DFQATT and CDR2 SNEGSKA (reference sequence). CDR3 sequence reads: CSARGGQANGL.

The V gene is TRBV27, the J gene TRBJ2-5; D possibly corresponds to TRBD2 (6 bases). The length of the CDR3 is 13 residues. CDR1 and CDR2 (germline): MNHEY, SMNVEV (reference sequence). Trimming took 0 bases from V and 4 from J, leaving 6 bases between them. CDR3 residues: CASSLSGGETQYF. The DNA of the CDR3 is TGTGCCAGCAGTTTATCGGGGGGAGAGACCCAGTACTTC.

This chain's CDR3 is CASSSFLLGEAGNTIYF. The CDR3 DNA reads as TGTGCCAGCAGCTCCTTTCTACTGGGGGAAGCCGGAAACACCATATATTTT. This chain connects TRBV5-5 to TRBJ1-3; possible D gene TRBD1, 5 bases. The CDR3 is 17 amino acids. The ends were cut back, 3 bases at V and 4 bases at J, with 20 bases in the middle. CDR1 and CDR2 (germline): SGHKS, YYEKEE (reference sequence).

The chain recombines TRBV18 with TRBJ1-1, with a tentative D call TRBD1 (6 bases). This CDR3 comprises 12 residues. The germline V gene has CDR1 KGHSH and CDR2 LQKENI. V was pared by 5 bases and J by 8 bases, with 12 bases between. The CDR3 bases are TGTGCCAGCTCAGCACAGGGTAGGGAAGCTTTCTTT. Translating it yields CASSAQGREAFF.

The rearrangement joins TRBV4-2 to TRBJ2-3; 10 bases line up with TRBD1. V dropped 0 bases and J dropped 4; count of bases not matched to a gene: 7. The CDR3 has 17 residues. Germline V CDR1 and CDR2: LGHNA, YNFKEQ. The CDR3 DNA reads TGTGCCAGCAGCCAAGAACTAGGACAGGGGGGCTCAGATACGCAGTATTTT. Protein sequence: CASSQELGQGGSDTQYF.

The chain joins TRBV5-5 to TRBJ2-2; 7 nucleotides match TRBD2. The CDR3 extends over 15 amino acids. Germline CDR1 reads SGHKS; CDR2 reads YYEKEE (reference sequence). The junction had 4 bases not matched to a gene; V was cut back by 5 bases and J by 0 bases. The CDR3 region has the DNA TGTGCCAGCAGGCCTGGGGGGGCGAACACCGGGGAGCTGTTTTTT. Amino acid sequence: CASRPGGANTGELFF.

As for this clone: Other nucleotide sequences in the sample specify the same CDR3. The chain links TRBV9 to TRBJ2-7; the D gene is possibly TRBD2 (6 bases). The CDR3 is 14 residues long. Per the germline V gene, CDR1 is SGDLS and CDR2 is YYNGEE. Trimming took 2 bases from V and 0 from J, leaving 9 bases between them. CDR3 sequence: CASSVGGNSYEQYF. CDR3 nucleotide sequence: TGTGCCAGCAGCGTCGGGGGAAACTCCTACGAGCAGTACTTC.

The DNA of the CDR3 is TGTGCCAGCAGCCCACAGGGTTTAAAAACAGATACGCAGTATTTT. Amino acids: CASSPQGLKTDTQYF. The rearrangement joins TRBV7-2 to TRBJ2-3; perhaps TRBD1 as D (6 bases). Trimming stripped 5 bases from V and 3 bases from J, with 15 bases between. Germline V gene lookup returns CDR1 SGHTA and CDR2 FQGNSA. The CDR3 length is 15 residues.

V gene TRBV2 combines with J gene TRBJ2-7, with D perhaps being TRBD1 or TRBD2 (6 bases each). There are 15 residues in the CDR3. V was clipped by 4 bases and J by 3 bases, with 16 bases between them. Germline V lookup: CDR1 SNHLY, CDR2 FYNNEI. The DNA for the CDR3 is TGTGCCAGCAGTGGCGGTAGGGGGGAGGTCTACGAGCAGTACTTC. Amino acids: CASSGGRGEVYEQYF.

V usage is TRBV5-5 and J usage is TRBJ1-5; D possibly corresponds to TRBD1 (6 bases). The CDR3 contains 15 residues. Germline V gene data show CDR1 as SGHKS and CDR2 as YYEKEE (reference sequence). V was pared by 7 bases and J by 6 bases, with 20 bases between. CDR3 in DNA: TGTGCCAGCGGCCCGGGGGGGGCGGTGGGTCAGCCCCAGCATTTT. This encodes CASGPGGAVGQPQHF.

V usage is TRBV4-1 and J usage is TRBJ1-3; the D is unclear. V was trimmed by 3 bases and J by 0 bases, leaving 9 bases between them. The CDR3 runs 15 residues. Germline V gene lookup returns CDR1 MGHRA and CDR2 YSYEKL. CDR3: CASSHRPGSGNTIYF. The CDR3 DNA follows: TGCGCCAGCAGCCACAGACCCGGCTCTGGAAACACCATATATTTT.

V is TRBV7-9 and J is TRBJ1-6; the D gene is possibly TRBD1 (6 bases). The CDR3 extends over 14 amino acids. Germline V gene lookup returns CDR1 SEHNR and CDR2 FQNEAQ (reference sequence). Trimming cost V 7 bases and J 6 bases, with 13 bases left between them. For the CDR3, the DNA is TGTGCCAGCACGAGAGGGGGGGCTAATTCACCCCTCCACTTT. The encoded protein is CASTRGGANSPLHF.

The chain employs TRBV6-5 and TRBJ1-2; D may be TRBD1 (6 bases). The CDR3 is 15 residues long. Germline-derived CDR1 and CDR2 are MNHEY and SVGAGI. Trimming cost V 4 bases and J 2 bases, with 14 bases left between them. The CDR3 bases are TGTGCCAGCAGTTCCACCGGACAGACAAACTATGGCTACACCTTC. It yields the protein CASSSTGQTNYGYTF.

The chain has TRBV6-5 and TRBJ1-2; unclear D gene. V was pared by 6 bases and J by 0 bases, with 14 bases between. Germline V gene sequence: CDR1 MNHEY, CDR2 SVGAGI. This CDR3 region has 15 residues. CDR3 in amino acids: CASSPNRATNYGYTF. The CDR3 DNA is TGTGCCAGCAGCCCCAACAGAGCCACTAACTATGGCTACACCTTC.

This chain joins TRBV5-1 and TRBJ1-1; TRBD1 might be the D (6 bases). This CDR3 comprises 14 residues. With 4 bases removed from V and 0 bases from J, the gap between germline ends came to 10 bases. The germline CDR1 and CDR2 sequences are SGHRS and YFSETQ. DNA for the CDR3: TGCGCCAGCAGCGGGGGACAAGTGAACACTGAAGCTTTCTTT. Translation: CASSGGQVNTEAFF.

This clone was observed once. CDR3 sequence: CASSYEEMNTEAFF. The CDR3 DNA reads TGTGCCAGCAGTTACGAAGAAATGAACACTGAAGCTTTCTTT. The chain uses TRBV6-5 and TRBJ1-1; no clear D. Germline CDR1 is MNHEY and CDR2 is SVGAGI. The CDR3 sequence is 14 residues long. Trimming took off 2 bases at V and 0 bases at J, with 7 bases between the two ends.

This chain's CDR3 is CASSLWGGGADTQYF. In nucleotides, the CDR3 is TGCGCCAGCAGCTTGTGGGGCGGGGGGGCAGATACGCAGTATTTT. The chain recombines TRBV5-1 with TRBJ2-3; TRBD2 aligns across 9 bases. The CDR3 consists of 15 residues. Germline V gives CDR1 SGHRS, CDR2 YFSETQ. V dropped 1 base and J dropped 4; count of bases not matched to a gene: 4.

The genes are TRBV6-6 and TRBJ2-2, with 7 bases fitting TRBD2. The trim removed 4 bases at V and 4 bases at J, leaving 0 bases unmatched. The CDR3 has 13 residues. Germline V gene lookup returns CDR1 MNHNY and CDR2 SVGAGI (reference sequence). CDR3 coding DNA: TGTGCCAGCAGTTCGGGGGGCACCGGGGAGCTGTTTTTT. Protein: CASSSGGTGELFF.